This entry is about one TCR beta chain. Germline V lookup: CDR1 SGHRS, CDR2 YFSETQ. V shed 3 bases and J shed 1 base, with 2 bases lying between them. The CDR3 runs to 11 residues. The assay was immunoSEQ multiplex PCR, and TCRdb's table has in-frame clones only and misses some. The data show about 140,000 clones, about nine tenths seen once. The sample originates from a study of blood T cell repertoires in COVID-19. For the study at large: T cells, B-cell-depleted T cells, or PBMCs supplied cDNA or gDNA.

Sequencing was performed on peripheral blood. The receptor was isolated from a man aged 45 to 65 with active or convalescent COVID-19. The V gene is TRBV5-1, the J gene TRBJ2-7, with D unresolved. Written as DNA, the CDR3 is TGCGCCAGCAGCTCATCCTACGAGCAGTACTTC. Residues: CASSSSYEQYF.